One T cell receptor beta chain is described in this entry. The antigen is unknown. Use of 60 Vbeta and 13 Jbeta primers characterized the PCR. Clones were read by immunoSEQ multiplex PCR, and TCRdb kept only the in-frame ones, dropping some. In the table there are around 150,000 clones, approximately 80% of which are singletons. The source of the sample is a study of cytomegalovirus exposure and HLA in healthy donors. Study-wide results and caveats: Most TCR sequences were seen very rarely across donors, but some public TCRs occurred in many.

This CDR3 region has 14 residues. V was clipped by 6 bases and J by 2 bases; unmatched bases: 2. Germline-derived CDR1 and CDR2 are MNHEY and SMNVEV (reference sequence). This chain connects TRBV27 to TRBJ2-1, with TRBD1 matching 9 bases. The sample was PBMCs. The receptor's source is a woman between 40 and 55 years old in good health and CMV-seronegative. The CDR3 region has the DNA TGTGCCAGCAGGGGACAGGGAACCTACAATGAGCAGTTCTTC. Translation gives CASRGQGTYNEQFF.